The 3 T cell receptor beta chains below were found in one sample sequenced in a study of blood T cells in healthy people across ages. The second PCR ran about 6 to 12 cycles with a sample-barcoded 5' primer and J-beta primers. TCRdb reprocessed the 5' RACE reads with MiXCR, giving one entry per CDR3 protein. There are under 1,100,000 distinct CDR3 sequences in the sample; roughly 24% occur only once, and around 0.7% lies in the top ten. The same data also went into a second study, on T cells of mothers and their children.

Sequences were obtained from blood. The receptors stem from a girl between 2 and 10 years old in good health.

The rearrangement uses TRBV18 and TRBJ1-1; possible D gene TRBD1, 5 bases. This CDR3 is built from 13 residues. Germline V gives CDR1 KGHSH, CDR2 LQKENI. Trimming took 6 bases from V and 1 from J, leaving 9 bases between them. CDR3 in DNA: TGTGCCAGCTCTAGGGGAACGAACACTGAAGCTTTCTTT. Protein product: CASSRGTNTEAFF.

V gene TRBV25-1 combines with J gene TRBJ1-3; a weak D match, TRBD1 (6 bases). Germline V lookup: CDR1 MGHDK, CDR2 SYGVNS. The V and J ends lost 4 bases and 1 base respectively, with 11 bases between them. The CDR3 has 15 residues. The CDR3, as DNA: TGTGCCAGCAGTGCAGGGGATGTGTCTGGAAACACCATATATTTT. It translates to CASSAGDVSGNTIYF.

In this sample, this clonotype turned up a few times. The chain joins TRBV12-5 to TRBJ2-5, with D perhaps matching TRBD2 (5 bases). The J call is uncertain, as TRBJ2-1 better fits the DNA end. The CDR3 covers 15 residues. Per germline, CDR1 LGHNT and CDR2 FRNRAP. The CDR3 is CASGSRLALGNEQFF. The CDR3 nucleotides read TGTGCTAGTGGTAGCCGTCTAGCTTTGGGGAATGAGCAGTTCTTC.